The 17 T cell receptor beta chains below come from one sample, sequenced in a study of OX40 agonist ivuxolimab in advanced cancers. The repertoire was sequenced with immunoSEQ multiplex PCR; TCRdb's copy has only in-frame clones and lacks some. The sample holds approximately 70,000 clones; around 85% are singletons and the top ten take roughly 6.1%. This material consisted of CD4+ or CD8+ T cells sorted from blood, taken in a trial of the OX40 agonist ivuxolimab. The receptors derive from an adult with an advanced solid tumor such as melanoma, head and neck, liver or kidney cancer.

The chain has TRBV11-3 and TRBJ2-2; possible D gene TRBD1, 7 bases. Germline CDR1 reads SGHNT; CDR2 reads YENEEA. Trimming removed 2 bases at V and 7 bases at J, with 17 bases between. The CDR3 length is 16 residues. CDR3 in amino acids: CASSLLSGGSGGELFF. Written as DNA, the CDR3 is TGTGCCAGCAGCTTATTGTCAGGGGGGAGTGGCGGGGAGCTGTTTTTT.

The sample holds one count of this clone. This sequence joins TRBV28 and TRBJ1-1, with D unclear. This CDR3 spans 12 amino acids. The germline V gene has CDR1 MDHEN and CDR2 SYDVKM. V gave up 5 bases and J gave up 0 bases, with 4 bases separating them. CDR3 protein: CASSVVNTEAFF. DNA for the CDR3: TGTGCCAGCAGTGTAGTGAACACTGAAGCTTTCTTT.

This clone was detected a few times. This rearrangement joins TRBV18 to TRBJ2-2; weak D call: TRBD1 (5 bases). V lost 0 bases, J lost 0 bases, and 8 bases lay in between. CDR3 length equals 16 residues. Germline CDR1 KGHSH, CDR2 LQKENI. CDR3 in DNA: TGTGCCAGCTCACCACCCGCCAGGGCGAACACCGGGGAGCTGTTTTTT. It codes for CASSPPARANTGELFF. The full variable domain, in which reference TRBV18 and TRBJ2-2 provide the parts outside the CDR3, is NAGVMQNPRHLVRRRGQEARLRCSPMKGHSHVYWYRQLPEEGLKFMVYLQKENIIDESGMPKERFSAEFPKEGPSILRIQQVVRGDSAAYFCASSPPARANTGELFFGEGSRLTVL.

V gene TRBV11-2 combines with J gene TRBJ1-5; D might be TRBD1 (6 bases). V lost 3 bases, J lost 8 bases, and 14 bases lay in between. Per the germline V gene, CDR1 is SGHAT and CDR2 is FQNNGV. CDR3 size: 14 residues. CDR3 sequence (DNA): TGTGCCAGCAGCTTTCAGGGGCGGGGAGAGCCCCAGCATTTT. Its translation: CASSFQGRGEPQHF.

The chain joins TRBV28 to TRBJ1-4; no definite D call. V was pared by 8 bases and J by 3 bases, with 16 bases between. The germline V gene encodes CDR1 MDHEN and CDR2 SYDVKM. This CDR3 contains 15 residues. CDR3 DNA sequence: TGTGCCAGCGAAAAGGCCCCCCCCGCTAATGAAAAACTGTTTTTT. This encodes CASEKAPPANEKLFF.

The CDR3 sequence: CASSFGVSQPQHF. The DNA of the CDR3 is TGTGCCAGCAGCTTTGGGGTCAGTCAGCCCCAGCATTTT. The chain joins TRBV11-3 to TRBJ1-5; no clear D. The germline V and J ends were trimmed by 3 bases and 6 bases, with 9 bases remaining between them. Germline V gene data show CDR1 as SGHNT and CDR2 as YENEEA. This CDR3 comprises 13 residues.

This clone was detected a few times. V is TRBV27 and J is TRBJ2-7; 10 bases match TRBD1. The CDR3 totals 15 residues. Germline-derived CDR1 and CDR2 are MNHEY and SMNVEV (reference sequence). Trimming at V came to 5 bases and at J to 4 bases, leaving 8 bases not matched to a gene. In DNA, the CDR3 is TGTGCCAGCAGTGCCCTCGGGACAGGGGTGTACGAGCAGTACTTC. It is translated as CASSALGTGVYEQYF.

The chain recombines TRBV5-1 with TRBJ2-2; D perhaps matches TRBD1 (6 bases). Per germline, CDR1 SGHRS and CDR2 YFSETQ. The CDR3 spans 16 residues. Deletions cut 0 bases from V and 1 base from J, with 10 bases between. Written as DNA, the CDR3 is TGCGCCAGCAGCTTGGAGACAGGCTTGAACACCGGGGAGCTGTTTTTT. As protein: CASSLETGLNTGELFF.

This sequence joins TRBV21-1 and TRBJ2-1. TRBV21-1 is described as a pseudogene. The CDR3 is 19 amino acids. CDR3 residues: CASSKLKRAAQNSYNEQFF. The CDR3 coding sequence is TGTGCCAGCAGCAAACTCAAACGGGCGGCGCAAAACTCCTACAATGAGCAGTTCTTC.

V usage is TRBV5-5 and J usage is TRBJ1-1; the D is unclear. CDR3 length: 12 residues. CDR1 is SGHKS, CDR2 YYEKEE, per germline (reference sequence). Trimming stripped 4 bases from V and 7 bases from J, with 11 bases between. The CDR3 loop is CASSRPLDEAFF. CDR3 in DNA: TGTGCCAGCAGCCGCCCATTAGATGAAGCTTTCTTT.

The rearrangement joins TRBV4-3 to TRBJ1-1; no clear D gene. CDR1 and CDR2 (germline): LGHNA, YSLEER. V dropped 0 bases and J dropped 0 bases, with 8 bases sitting between them. The CDR3 has 15 residues. The CDR3 region has the DNA TGCGCCAGCAGCCAAGAACTACCTATGAACACTGAAGCTTTCTTT. Its translation is CASSQELPMNTEAFF.

The gene calls are TRBV2 and TRBJ2-1, with 8 bases fitting TRBD2. V trimming: 9 bases; J trimming: 0 bases; junction bases outside the gene matches: 4. The CDR3 is 14 amino acids. Germline CDR1 reads SNHLY; CDR2 reads FYNNEI. The CDR3 DNA sequence: TGTGCCAGGGGCGGGGGGAGCTCCTACAATGAGCAGTTCTTC. Translation: CARGGGSSYNEQFF. Variable domain in full (rest from reference TRBV2 and TRBJ2-1): EPEVTQTPSHQVTQMGQEVILRCVPISNHLYFYWYRQILGQKVEFLVSFYNNEISEKSEIFDDQFSVERPDGSNFTLKIRSTKLEDSAMYFCARGGGSSYNEQFFGPGTRLTVL.

V is TRBV7-8 and J is TRBJ1-1, with D tentatively TRBD1 (5 bases). The CDR3 runs 13 residues. The V and J ends lost 5 bases and 5 bases respectively, with 12 bases between them. Per the germline V gene, CDR1 is SGHVS and CDR2 is FQNEAQ. CDR3 in amino acids: CASSLQRGTEAFF. CDR3 in DNA: TGTGCCAGCAGCCTTCAAAGGGGAACTGAAGCTTTCTTT.

By frequency in the sample, this clone is medium-sized. The rearrangement links TRBV2 to TRBJ1-3; D is perhaps TRBD1 (5 bases). Germline loops: CDR1 SNHLY, CDR2 FYNNEI. The CDR3 has 15 amino acids. The ends were cut back, 6 bases at V and 1 base at J, with 13 bases in the middle. CDR3 sequence: CASSEGLNSGNTIYF. CDR3 DNA sequence: TGTGCCAGCAGCGAGGGACTGAATTCTGGAAACACCATATATTTT.

The V and J genes are TRBV18 and TRBJ1-2; 9 nucleotides agree with TRBD1. The J segment lost 5 bases and the V segment lost 0 bases, leaving 4 bases of the junction unmatched. CDR1 and CDR2 (germline): KGHSH, LQKENI. CDR3 length equals 15 residues. The CDR3 DNA reads as TGTGCCAGCTCACCACCGGACAGGGGCAGATATGGCTACACCTTC. It translates to CASSPPDRGRYGYTF.

The chain uses TRBV18 and TRBJ2-5; a weak D match, TRBD1 (6 bases). Germline assignment: CDR1 KGHSH and CDR2 LQKENI. The CDR3 covers 15 residues. V was cut by 6 bases and J by 5 bases, with 19 bases left in between. The DNA of the CDR3 is TGTGCCAGCTCCGTTCGATCAGGGGTCCGGGAGACCCAGTACTTC. Protein: CASSVRSGVRETQYF.

The chain carries TRBV27 and TRBJ2-1; TRBD1 agrees at 9 bases. With 5 bases clipped from V and 3 bases from J, the junction kept 11 bases outside the gene matches. The CDR3 has 17 residues. The germline V gene has CDR1 MNHEY and CDR2 SMNVEV (reference sequence). CDR3: CASSPLHRDRVYNEQFF. The CDR3 DNA sequence: TGTGCCAGCAGTCCCCTCCACCGGGACAGGGTCTACAATGAGCAGTTCTTC.